This T cell receptor (beta chain) was recovered during a study of blood T cell repertoires in COVID-19. Study in general: Nucleic acid was either cDNA or gDNA, and it came from T cells, B-cell-depleted T cells, or PBMCs.

This CDR3 is built from 15 residues. With 4 bases clipped from V and 0 bases from J, the junction kept 5 bases outside the gene matches. Germline loops: CDR1 MDHEN, CDR2 SYDVKM. In the study's own analysis: Researchers report that nucleated cell counts were estimated from reference gene primer amplification. The data were produced by immunoSEQ multiplex PCR, yet TCRdb's version contains in-frame clones alone and is incomplete. V and J calls and clone size are those listed in that table; D and trimming were worked out from the DNA. The profile covers roughly 140,000 clones, with 80% to 90% appearing a single time and around 15% taken by the ten largest. This clone came up many times.

The sequence came from a middle-aged woman with acute or convalescent COVID-19. Sequenced material: peripheral blood. The chain recombines TRBV28 with TRBJ2-7, with 8 bases aligning to TRBD1. This CDR3 reads CASSSGTGDSYEQYF. CDR3 nucleotides: TGTGCCAGCAGTTCCGGGACAGGTGACTCCTACGAGCAGTACTTC.